These T cell receptor beta chains were read from a single sample in a study of technical replicates of blood from a handful of donors. Measured with immunoSEQ multiplex PCR; TCRdb has only the in-frame clones, and not every one. The table includes approximately 12,000 clones, around 96% detected once. Material for sequencing was PBMCs. The source of these receptors is a human donor in good health. Each CDR3 is given with its conserved first and last residue. A D gene is named only where the DNA matches it firmly.

V	J	D	length	DNA	CDR3
TRBV2	TRBJ1-1	TRBD1	13	TGTGCCAGCAGGACAGGGCCCAACACTGAAGCTTTCTTT	CASRTGPNTEAFF
TRBV15	TRBJ1-2	-	17	TGTGCCACCAGCAGAGATCAGATTGGACAGCGGAACTATGGCTACACCTTC	CATSRDQIGQRNYGYTF
TRBV25-1	TRBJ2-2	TRBD1	16	TGTGCCAGCAGTGATCCCGGGACAGGAGGGACCGGGGAGCTGTTTTTT	CASSDPGTGGTGELFF
TRBV19	TRBJ1-5	-	14	TGTGCCAGTAGTATTTGGGGGCAGGGTCAGCCCCAGCATTTT	CASSIWGQGQPQHF
TRBV5-1	TRBJ2-2	TRBD2	16	TGCGCCAGCAGCCGACGACTAGCGGAAATCACCGGGGAGCTGTTTTTT	CASSRRLAEITGELFF
TRBV28	TRBJ2-1	TRBD1	14	TGTGCCAGCACCCCCAGGGGGCGCAGGGATGAGCAGTTCTTC	CASTPRGRRDEQFF
TRBV18	TRBJ2-1	TRBD1	15	TGTGCCAGCTCACCACCTCGGACAGGGGGCGGTGAGCAGTTCTTC	CASSPPRTGGGEQFF
TRBV30	TRBJ1-6	-	13	TGTGCCTGGAGACGACAAGATAATTCACCCCTCCACTTT	CAWRRQDNSPLHF
TRBV2	TRBJ2-5	TRBD2	17	TGTGCCAGCAGTGAGGGACTAGCGGGCCCCAACCGGGAGACCCAGTACTTC	CASSEGLAGPNRETQYF
TRBV7-3	TRBJ2-7	TRBD2	15	TGTGCCAGCAGCCCAACTAGCGGGAGCTCCTACGAGCAGTACTTC	CASSPTSGSSYEQYF
TRBV6-1	TRBJ2-2	-	12	TGTGCCAGCTGTGACTACACCGGGGAGCTGTTTTTT	CASCDYTGELFF
TRBV27	TRBJ1-2	-	17	TGTGCCAGCAGTTTATATGCGGGCAGGAGCAATAACTATGGCTACACCTTC	CASSLYAGRSNNYGYTF
TRBV9	TRBJ2-1	TRBD2	14	TGTGCCAGCAGCGTCCGGGAGGGCAACAATGAGCAGTTCTTC	CASSVREGNNEQFF
TRBV6-5	TRBJ2-7	TRBD1	15	TGTGCCAGCAGCTTCGGACAGGGGGCGTCCTACGAGCAGTACTTC	CASSFGQGASYEQYF